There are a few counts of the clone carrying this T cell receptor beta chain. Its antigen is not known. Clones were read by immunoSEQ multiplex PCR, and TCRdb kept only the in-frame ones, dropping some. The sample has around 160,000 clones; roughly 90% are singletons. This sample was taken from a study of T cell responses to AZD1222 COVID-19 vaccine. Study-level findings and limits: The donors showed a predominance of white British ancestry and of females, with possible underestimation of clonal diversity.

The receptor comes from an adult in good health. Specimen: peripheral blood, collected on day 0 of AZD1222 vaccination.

CDR3 DNA sequence: TGTGCCAGCATCGGGAGTCGCACTGAAGCTTTCTTT. Translation: CASIGSRTEAFF. The gene calls are TRBV3-1 (or the pseudogene TRBV3-2) and TRBJ1-1; D remains ambiguous. Trimming cost V 7 bases and J 4 bases, with 10 bases left between them. The CDR3 is 12 residues long. From germline, CDR1 is LGHDT and CDR2 YNNKEL (reference sequence).